A single sample gave rise to the 21 T cell receptor beta chains below, sequenced in a study of blood T cell repertoires in COVID-19. TCRdb's copy holds only in-frame clones and misses some; the assay was immunoSEQ multiplex PCR. The data contain a few hundred thousand clones, around 90% of them seen just once; the ten biggest clones take up under 0.95%. Material: peripheral blood. The receptors were sampled from a woman aged 25 to 39 with acute or convalescent COVID-19.

The chain combines TRBV3-1 (or the pseudogene TRBV3-2) with TRBJ2-5, with 9 bases aligning to TRBD1. Looked up from germline, CDR1 is LGHDT and CDR2 is YNNKEL (reference sequence). The CDR3 is 15 residues long. The J segment lost 4 bases and the V segment lost 5 bases, leaving 8 bases of the junction unmatched. CDR3 protein: CASSLGQGEVETQYF. CDR3 bases: TGTGCCAGCAGCTTGGGACAGGGCGAGGTAGAGACCCAGTACTTC.

The rearrangement joins TRBV7-3 to TRBJ2-2; 9 positions match TRBD2. The CDR3 contains 17 residues. Germline CDR1 is SGHTA and CDR2 is FQGTGA. V lost 4 bases, J lost 6 bases, and 12 bases stayed unmatched. The CDR3 nucleotides read TGTGCCAGCAGCTACGGGAGTCTAGCGGGAAATGCCGGGGAGCTGTTTTTT. Amino acids: CASSYGSLAGNAGELFF. The whole variable domain, filled in from reference TRBV7-3 and TRBJ2-2, reads GAGVSQTPSNKVTEKGKYVELRCDPISGHTALYWYRQSLGQGPEFLIYFQGTGAADDSGLPNDRFFAVRPEGSVSTLKIQRTERGDSAVYLCASSYGSLAGNAGELFFGEGSRLTVL.

A few counts support this clone. V usage is TRBV7-9 and J usage is TRBJ1-1; possible D gene TRBD1, 6 bases. The germline CDR1 and CDR2 sequences are SEHNR and FQNEAQ (reference sequence). V gave up 4 bases and J gave up 2 bases, with 14 bases separating them. The CDR3 runs to 15 residues. This CDR3 is CASSSLGQTNTEAFF. In DNA, the CDR3 is TGTGCCAGCAGCTCTCTAGGACAGACAAACACTGAAGCTTTCTTT.

The chain combines TRBV7-9 with TRBJ2-7, with 8 bases identical to TRBD2. The CDR3 covers 15 residues. The ends lost 5 bases at V and 2 bases at J; junction bases unmatched: 8. Per germline, CDR1 SEHNR and CDR2 FQNEAQ (reference sequence). CDR3 in amino acids: CASSHTGGVTYEQYF. CDR3 in DNA: TGTGCCAGCAGCCATACCGGGGGGGTGACCTACGAGCAGTACTTC.

This clone showed up just a few times. The V call is TRBV5-4, the J call TRBJ1-2; TRBD1 agrees at 10 bases. Germline V CDR1 and CDR2: SGHNT, YYREEE (reference sequence). After removal of 4 bases from V and 6 bases from J, the junction contained 9 bases not matched to a gene. There are 15 residues in the CDR3. The CDR3 loop is CASSTDFDRGHGYTF. In DNA, the CDR3 is TGTGCCAGCAGCACAGATTTCGACAGGGGGCATGGCTACACCTTC.

In DNA form, the CDR3 reads TGTGCCAGCAGTTTAAATTTCGGGACTACTAGCGGGAGAATCGGGGAGCTGTTTTTT. This gives the protein CASSLNFGTTSGRIGELFF. This chain joins TRBV27 and TRBJ2-2, with 11 bases fitting TRBD2. Germline V gives CDR1 MNHEY, CDR2 SMNVEV (reference sequence). This CDR3 region has 19 residues. V was clipped by 2 bases and J by 7 bases; unmatched bases: 15.

The chain combines TRBV4-2 with TRBJ2-3; 10 nucleotides line up with TRBD2. CDR3 length: 17 residues. V shed 0 bases and J 2 bases; nucleotides not matched to a gene: 5. The V gene's germline CDR1 is LGHNA and CDR2 YNFKEQ. Here the CDR3 reads CASSQDPGLADTDTQYF. The CDR3 coding sequence is TGTGCCAGCAGCCAAGACCCCGGACTAGCGGACACAGATACGCAGTATTTT.

The V call is TRBV6-2 or TRBV6-3, the J call TRBJ2-1; possibly TRBD1 for D (6 bases). Deletions cut 4 bases from V and 8 bases from J, with 12 bases between. The CDR3 extends over 13 amino acids. CDR1 MNHEY and CDR2 SVGEGT come from the germline V gene. The CDR3 loop reads CASSFLQGHEQFF. The CDR3 coding sequence is TGTGCCAGCAGTTTTTTACAGGGTCATGAGCAGTTCTTC.

V is TRBV6-2 or TRBV6-3 and J is TRBJ2-7; unclear D gene. V shed 4 bases and J shed 5 bases, with 9 bases lying between them. The CDR3 is 12 residues long. The germline V gene encodes CDR1 MNHEY and CDR2 SVGEGT. CDR3 residues: CASSSSFNEQYF. In DNA form, the CDR3 reads TGTGCCAGCAGTTCCTCATTTAACGAGCAGTACTTC.

The V and J genes are TRBV3-1 (or the pseudogene TRBV3-2) and TRBJ2-3; possible D gene TRBD1, 6 bases. The germline V and J ends were trimmed by 3 bases and 8 bases, with 24 bases remaining between them. Germline values: CDR1 LGHDT, CDR2 YNNKEL (reference sequence). The CDR3 is 17 residues long. The CDR3 protein is CASSQAGSRGSPATQYF. In DNA form, the CDR3 reads TGTGCCAGCAGCCAGGCAGGGAGCAGGGGTTCTCCGGCTACGCAGTATTTT.

This sequence joins TRBV4-1 and TRBJ1-2; D possibly corresponds to TRBD1 (5 bases). This CDR3 is 17 amino acids long. Trimming took 0 bases from V and 6 from J, leaving 20 bases between them. Germline loops: CDR1 MGHRA, CDR2 YSYEKL. The CDR3 DNA sequence: TGCGCCAGCAGCCAAGAATTTTCGGGCAGGGCTGCAGATGGCTACACCTTC. It codes for CASSQEFSGRAADGYTF.

This chain connects TRBV7-2 to TRBJ1-4; the match to TRBD1 covers 8 bases. Unmatched junction bases numbered 8, after V lost 1 base and J lost 7 bases. The V gene's germline CDR1 is SGHTA and CDR2 FQGNSA. The CDR3 covers 16 residues. This chain's CDR3 is CASSLELRGRGEKLFF. CDR3 nucleotide sequence: TGTGCCAGCAGCTTAGAGCTCAGGGGGCGCGGTGAAAAACTGTTTTTT.

Written as DNA, the CDR3 is TGTGCCAGCAGTCTCATAACAGGGGTCTCTGGGGCCAACGTCCTGACTTTC. Its protein product is CASSLITGVSGANVLTF. This sequence joins TRBV27 and TRBJ2-6, with 7 bases that match TRBD1. CDR1 is MNHEY, CDR2 SMNVEV, per germline (reference sequence). V shed 5 bases, J shed 0 bases, and the junction held 7 bases outside the gene matches. The CDR3 covers 17 residues.

This rearrangement joins TRBV29-1 to TRBJ1-6; D ambiguous. The V end lost 6 bases, the J end lost 5 bases, and 17 bases lay between the germline ends. CDR3 length: 15 residues. Per germline, CDR1 SQVTM and CDR2 ANQGSEA. CDR3 sequence: CSVKGGPGDNSPLHF. The CDR3 nucleotides read TGCAGCGTGAAGGGAGGGCCAGGTGATAATTCACCCCTCCACTTT.

J is TRBJ1-4 and V is TRBV29-1, with 7 bases fitting TRBD1. With 4 bases clipped from V and 0 bases from J, the junction kept 2 bases outside the gene matches. The CDR3 sequence is 14 residues long. CDR1 is SQVTM and CDR2 is ANQGSEA in the germline V gene. CDR3 nucleotides: TGCAGCGTTGGGGACAGCTCAACTAATGAAAAACTGTTTTTT. Translated: CSVGDSSTNEKLFF.

This chain connects TRBV9 to TRBJ2-5; D unresolved. This CDR3 is 16 amino acids long. Germline CDR1 SGDLS, CDR2 YYNGEE. V gave up 3 bases and J gave up 0 bases, with 15 bases separating them. The CDR3 loop is CASSAHTYSYQETQYF. CDR3 DNA sequence: TGTGCCAGCAGCGCCCATACTTATTCGTACCAAGAGACCCAGTACTTC.

V is TRBV5-6 and J is TRBJ2-1; 9 nucleotides align to TRBD2. This CDR3 spans 15 amino acids. CDR1 SGHDT and CDR2 YYEEEE come from the germline V gene. V lost 4 bases to trimming and J lost 5 bases; unmatched junction nucleotides: 7. This CDR3 reads CASSGGLAQNNEQFF. In DNA form, the CDR3 reads TGTGCCAGCAGCGGAGGACTAGCGCAGAACAATGAGCAGTTCTTC.

This chain joins TRBV13 and TRBJ2-7; D possibly corresponds to TRBD2 (7 bases). The length of the CDR3 is 13 residues. V shed 8 bases and J shed 2 bases, with 13 bases lying between them. Germline CDR1 is PRHDT and CDR2 is FYEKMQ (reference sequence). CDR3 region: CASGRGGTYEQYF. As DNA, the CDR3 is TGTGCCAGCGGAAGGGGGGGGACCTACGAGCAGTACTTC.

This sequence joins TRBV5-1 and TRBJ2-7; 11 bases fit TRBD2. The CDR3 totals 15 residues. V lost 2 bases to trimming and J lost 0 bases; unmatched junction nucleotides: 1. Germline loops: CDR1 SGHRS, CDR2 YFSETQ. CDR3 amino acids: CASSFGTSGSYEQYF. The CDR3 DNA follows: TGCGCCAGCAGCTTCGGGACTAGCGGCTCCTACGAGCAGTACTTC. Looking up the rest from reference TRBV5-1 and TRBJ2-7 gives the full variable domain: KAGVTQTPRYLIKTRGQQVTLSCSPISGHRSVSWYQQTPGQGLQFLFEYFSETQRNKGNFPGRFSGRQFSNSRSEMNVSTLELGDSALYLCASSFGTSGSYEQYFGPGTRLTVT.

The chain links TRBV4-1 to TRBJ2-7, with 10 bases matching TRBD2. Unmatched junction bases numbered 9, after V lost 1 base and J lost 0 bases. The CDR3 totals 18 residues. The germline V gene encodes CDR1 MGHRA and CDR2 YSYEKL. CDR3 sequence: CASSQVSSGSPGSYEQYF. The CDR3 DNA reads TGCGCCAGCAGCCAAGTTTCTAGCGGGAGCCCCGGCTCCTACGAGCAGTACTTC.

The chain links TRBV5-1 to TRBJ2-5; 9 bases are shared with TRBD2. Germline V gene data show CDR1 as SGHRS and CDR2 as YFSETQ. The CDR3 is 16 residues long. V was pared by 3 bases and J by 0 bases, with 6 bases of the junction left unmatched. As DNA, the CDR3 is TGCGCCAGCAGCTCGGGACTAGCTGGGTACCAAGAGACCCAGTACTTC. It is translated as CASSSGLAGYQETQYF. Together with reference TRBV5-1 and TRBJ2-5, the CDR3 gives the full variable domain: KAGVTQTPRYLIKTRGQQVTLSCSPISGHRSVSWYQQTPGQGLQFLFEYFSETQRNKGNFPGRFSGRQFSNSRSEMNVSTLELGDSALYLCASSSGLAGYQETQYFGPGTRLLVL.